There are many counts of the clone carrying this T cell receptor (beta chain). Antigen specificity is unknown. Trimming left V 3 bases short and J 2 bases short, with 13 bases between. Germline V gene data show CDR1 as MDHEN and CDR2 as SYDVKM. The CDR3 sequence is 15 residues long. The record originates from a study of regulatory T cells in long-lasting Graves disease. Arm-PCR of CDR3 regions with iRepertoire HTBI primers generated TCR beta libraries. TCRdb re-called the multiplex PCR reads with MiXCR, one entry per CDR3 protein. The data show around 450,000 distinct CDR3 sequences, around a fifth seen once. Documented time point: persistent/refractory GD, antithyroid drugs over 5 years with positive TRAb. Scientists built the TCR library using RNA that was extracted from PBMCs. Study results and caveats: It is possible that accuracy was reduced by the small size of the sample.

This specimen consisted of peripheral blood mononuclear cells (PBMCs), obtained when the disease was refractory, from a patient treated with antithyroid drugs. The clonotype was recovered from a female donor with Graves disease. This sequence joins TRBV28 and TRBJ2-5; D may be TRBD2 (5 bases). Here the CDR3 DNA reads TGTGCCAGCAGTTTGGAGATAGCGAAACAAGAGACCCAGTACTTC. As protein: CASSLEIAKQETQYF.